This is a list of T cell receptor beta chains from one sample in a study of blood T cell repertoires in COVID-19. Generated by immunoSEQ multiplex PCR, the TCRdb table keeps only in-frame clones and is missing some. The sample includes roughly 230,000 clones, 83% seen only once; the top ten take less than 6.5%. The source material was peripheral blood. The receptors come from a human donor in a cohort sampled during active COVID-19. Both conserved end residues are part of each CDR3. The D gene is left open where the match is weak. Not all rows give a size; the values are once, few, many and, for expanded clones, a class.

CDR3 | DNA | J | V | size | D
CASSYGQGSYGYTF | TGTGCCAGCAGCTATGGACAGGGTTCCTATGGCTACACCTTC | TRBJ1-2 | TRBV5-4 | - | TRBD1
CASRGDRGGNTIYF | TGTGCCAGCAGAGGGGACAGGGGTGGAAACACCATATATTTT | TRBJ1-3 | TRBV25-1 | - | TRBD1
CASSEQGNLNTEAFF | TGTGCCAGCAGCGAACAGGGAAATTTGAACACTGAAGCTTTCTTT | TRBJ1-1 | TRBV7-6 | few | -
CASSTPDWGRASGELFF | TGTGCCAGTAGTACGCCGGACTGGGGGAGGGCCTCCGGGGAGCTGTTTTTT | TRBJ2-2 | TRBV19 | - | TRBD2
CASSGGGDIQYF | TGTGCCAGTAGCGGTGGGGGGGACATTCAGTACTTC | TRBJ2-4 | TRBV19 | - | TRBD2
CATRREIADTQYF | TGTGCCACCAGGAGGGAAATTGCAGATACGCAGTATTTT | TRBJ2-3 | TRBV15 | - | -
CASSFGTSQETQYF | TGTGCCAGCAGCTTTGGGACTTCTCAAGAGACCCAGTACTTC | TRBJ2-5 | TRBV7-9 | - | -
CASSLVSRGTQYF | TGTGCCAGCAGCTTAGTGAGCCGGGGGACCCAGTACTTC | TRBJ2-5 | TRBV7-2 | once | -
CASSIGGASNQPQHF | TGTGCCAGTAGTATAGGGGGAGCGAGCAATCAGCCCCAGCATTTT | TRBJ1-5 | TRBV19 | few | -
CASRGGGDRREQYF | TGTGCCAGCAGGGGTGGGGGGGATCGGCGCGAGCAGTACTTC | TRBJ2-7 | TRBV6-5 | - | TRBD2
CASRRSSGSGVTVF | TGTGCCAGCAGGAGGAGTAGCGGGAGTGGGGTTACGGTCTTC | TRBJ2-1 | TRBV9 | - | TRBD2
CASSLGQGNEQYF | TGCGCCAGCAGCTTAGGACAGGGGAACGAGCAGTACTTC | TRBJ2-7 | TRBV5-1 | - | TRBD1
CASRRHEGNTIYF | TGTGCCAGCAGAAGACATGAAGGAAACACCATATATTTT | TRBJ1-3 | TRBV2 | - | -
CASSLSQGWDTIYF | TGTGCCAGCAGTTTGTCACAGGGCTGGGACACCATATATTTT | TRBJ1-3 | TRBV28 | - | -
CSSSGGMGTEAFF | TGCAGCTCCTCCGGGGGGATGGGCACTGAAGCTTTCTTT | TRBJ1-1 | TRBV29-1 | - | -
CASSSPQGADEQFF | TGTGCCAGCAGTTCGCCACAGGGAGCGGATGAGCAGTTCTTC | TRBJ2-1 | TRBV6-2/TRBV6-3 | - | -
CASRRRLDNEKLFF | TGTGCCAGCAGGCGCAGGCTTGACAATGAAAAACTGTTTTTT | TRBJ1-4 | TRBV6-6 | - | -
CASSVAPTGDHYEQYF | TGTGCCAGCAGCGTAGCTCCTACGGGGGATCACTACGAGCAGTACTTC | TRBJ2-7 | TRBV9 | few | -
CASSQQGSKNIQYF | TGTGCCAGCAGCCAACAGGGCTCCAAAAACATTCAGTACTTC | TRBJ2-4 | TRBV7-2 | - | -
CASSYEGAGYTF | TGCGCCAGCAGCTACGAGGGTGCTGGCTACACCTTC | TRBJ1-2 | TRBV5-1 | - | -
CASSPMGLAGRELFF | TGTGCCAGCAGCCCAATGGGACTAGCGGGAAGGGAGCTGTTTTTT | TRBJ2-2 | TRBV5-8 | - | TRBD2